Following are 28 T cell receptor beta chains from one sample sequenced in a study of shared clonotypes between healthy human individuals. The repertoire was sequenced with immunoSEQ multiplex PCR; TCRdb's copy has only in-frame clones and lacks some. Among 2 million to 2.5 million clones, about 95% were seen once, and the ten largest hold approximately 0.13%. Sequenced sample: naive CD4+ T cells sorted from blood. Subset meaning: CD45RA+ positively selected. The receptors were sampled from a man between 18 and 35 years old in good health.

V is TRBV28 and J is TRBJ2-5, with a weak D call TRBD2 (6 bases). CDR1 is MDHEN, CDR2 SYDVKM, per germline. This CDR3 region has 13 residues. The V and J ends lost 7 bases and 4 bases respectively, with 13 bases between them. The CDR3 loop is CASKTAGRETQYF. The DNA for the CDR3 is TGTGCCAGCAAGACGGCGGGGAGAGAGACCCAGTACTTC.

This clone was recorded only once. This is likely a read error, given that the CDR3 carries no conserved phenylalanine or tryptophan at its end. Because the CDR3's place on the DNA is in doubt, the DNA is left out and the CDR3 is given as listed by TCRdb. The chain combines TRBV12-5 with TRBJ1-3; the D call TRBD1 from the table was never checked on the DNA. The CDR3 length equals 10 residues, ends included. Germline values: CDR1 LGHNT, CDR2 FRNRAP. This chain's CDR3 is CASGLKPQVG.

J is TRBJ2-5 and V is TRBV5-8; a weak D match, TRBD2 (7 bases). The CDR3 totals 15 residues. Deletions cut 4 bases from V and 4 bases from J, with 17 bases between. CDR1 is SGHTS, CDR2 YDEGEE, per germline. The CDR3 DNA is TGTGCCAGCAGCCCAAGAGGGGGGGCCGGAGAGACCCAGTACTTC. Protein product: CASSPRGGAGETQYF. Full variable domain (remainder filled in from reference TRBV5-8 and TRBJ2-5): EAGVTQSPTHLIKTRGQQATLRCSPISGHTSVYWYQQALGLGLQFLLWYDEGEERNRGNFPPRFSGRQFPNYSSELNVNALELEDSALYLCASSPRGGAGETQYFGPGTRLLVL.

The chain links TRBV6-4 to TRBJ1-5; 7 positions agree with TRBD1. This CDR3 has 13 residues. Per germline, CDR1 MRHNA and CDR2 SNTAGT. J was trimmed by 9 bases and V by 6 bases; bases with no gene match: 8. CDR3 in amino acids: CASREQGMGPQHF. CDR3 nucleotide sequence: TGTGCCAGCAGGGAACAGGGGATGGGGCCCCAGCATTTT.

This sequence joins TRBV7-9 and TRBJ1-2, with 9 positions matching TRBD1. CDR1 is SEHNR and CDR2 is FQNEAQ in the germline V gene (reference sequence). After removal of 4 bases from V and 4 bases from J, the junction contained 16 bases not matched to a gene. The CDR3 consists of 18 residues. CDR3 sequence: CASSSRGDRARRSYGYTF. The CDR3 nucleotides read TGTGCCAGCAGCTCTAGAGGGGACAGGGCGAGGAGGAGCTATGGCTACACCTTC.

The V call is TRBV19, the J call TRBJ1-6, with a tentative D call TRBD1 (6 bases). There are 14 residues in the CDR3. Trimming took off 4 bases at V and 5 bases at J, with 9 bases between the two ends. Germline V gene data show CDR1 as LNHDA and CDR2 as SQIVND (reference sequence). The CDR3 nucleotides read TGTGCCAGTAGTACAAGGGACAATAATTCACCCCTCCACTTT. Residues: CASSTRDNNSPLHF.

This chain connects TRBV18 to TRBJ1-2; unclear D gene. The CDR3 has 14 residues. The V end lost 2 bases, the J end lost 8 bases, and 15 bases lay between the germline ends. The germline V gene encodes CDR1 KGHSH and CDR2 LQKENI. The CDR3 DNA follows: TGTGCCAGCTCACCAGGGTCCAACCAGATGGGCTACACCTTC. Translating it yields CASSPGSNQMGYTF.

The gene calls are TRBV7-2 and TRBJ2-7; D could derive from TRBD1 or TRBD2 (5 bases each). CDR1 SGHTA and CDR2 FQGNSA come from the germline V gene. CDR3 length: 18 amino acids. The germline V and J ends were trimmed by 3 bases and 5 bases, with 26 bases remaining between them. In DNA form, the CDR3 reads TGTGCCAGCAGCTTGATCGCCGCTCCGGGGCAGGGTAAGAACGAGCAGTACTTC. Translated, it gives CASSLIAAPGQGKNEQYF.

The rearrangement uses TRBV30 and TRBJ1-4; 7 nucleotides align to TRBD1. This CDR3 is built from 13 residues. Germline loops: CDR1 GTSNPN, CDR2 SVGIG (reference sequence). Trimming cost V 8 bases and J 5 bases; bases outside gene matches: 8. The CDR3 sequence: CAGRQGSNEKLFF. The CDR3 nucleotides are TGTGCCGGACGACAGGGATCGAATGAAAAACTGTTTTTT. Full variable domain (rest looked up from reference TRBV30 and TRBJ1-4): SQTIHQWPATLVQPVGSPLSLECTVEGTSNPNLYWYRQAAGRGLQLLFYSVGIGQISSEVPQNLSASRPQDRQFILSSKKLLLSDSGFYLCAGRQGSNEKLFFGSGTQLSVL.

This clone has only a few counts. This rearrangement joins TRBV5-4 to TRBJ2-5; 12 bases match TRBD2. This CDR3 comprises 16 residues. From germline, CDR1 is SGHNT and CDR2 YYREEE (reference sequence). After removal of 0 bases from V and 2 bases from J, the junction contained 2 bases not matched to a gene. This CDR3 is CASSLDLAGGQETQYF. CDR3 bases: TGTGCCAGCAGCTTGGACCTAGCGGGGGGGCAAGAGACCCAGTACTTC. Full variable domain (outside the CDR3, taken from reference TRBV5-4 and TRBJ2-5): ETGVTQSPTHLIKTRGQQVTLRCSSQSGHNTVSWYQQALGQGPQFIFQYYREEENGRGNFPPRFSGLQFPNYSSELNVNALELDDSALYLCASSLDLAGGQETQYFGPGTRLLVL.

About this clone itself: At one of its ends the junction is not consistent with the germline gene, which may arise from a read error. The V and J genes are TRBV6-5 and TRBJ1-1, with D tentatively TRBD1 (5 bases). The CDR3 is 11 residues long. Germline V gene data show CDR1 as MNHEY and CDR2 as SVGAGI. CDR3 DNA: TGTGCCACGGGGGGAGGCGGGACGCGGGCCTTT. It codes for CATGGGGTRAF.

This clone was observed a single time. The chain is built from TRBV19 and TRBJ1-6; no definite D call. This CDR3 contains 13 residues. Germline V gene data show CDR1 as LNHDA and CDR2 as SQIVND (reference sequence). The ends were cut back, 7 bases at V and 6 bases at J, with 10 bases in the middle. The CDR3 DNA is TGTGCCAGTAAGACCGCAGTTAATTCACCCCTCCACTTT. This codes for CASKTAVNSPLHF. Drawing the rest from reference TRBV19 and TRBJ1-6, the complete variable domain is DGGITQSPKYLFRKEGQNVTLSCEQNLNHDAMYWYRQDPGQGLRLIYYSQIVNDFQKGDIAEGYSVSREKKESFPLTVTSAQKNPTAFYLCASKTAVNSPLHFGNGTRLTVT.

CDR3 amino acids: CASGQGISYEQYF. In DNA form, the CDR3 reads TGTGCCAGCGGCCAGGGGATCTCCTACGAGCAGTACTTC. The chain employs TRBV2 and TRBJ2-7, with D possibly matching TRBD1 (6 bases). V was clipped by 8 bases and J by 0 bases, with 11 bases between them. In germline, CDR1 is SNHLY, CDR2 FYNNEI. The CDR3 consists of 13 residues.

The chain carries TRBV7-2 and TRBJ1-2; 10 bases agree with TRBD1. The CDR3 runs 15 residues. Germline trimming cut 6 bases from V and 0 bases from J; bases unmatched to any gene: 4. Germline V gene sequence: CDR1 SGHTA, CDR2 FQGNSA. In DNA, the CDR3 is TGTGCCAGCAGGTGGACAGGGGGTTCTAACTATGGCTACACCTTC. Translated: CASRWTGGSNYGYTF.

The chain uses TRBV10-2 and TRBJ1-1; 7 bases agree with TRBD1. With 3 bases clipped from V and 3 bases from J, the junction kept 4 bases outside the gene matches. The V gene's germline CDR1 is WSHSY and CDR2 SAAADI. This CDR3 has 14 residues. This CDR3 reads CASSDATGHTEAFF. CDR3 coding DNA: TGCGCCAGCAGTGACGCGACAGGGCACACTGAAGCTTTCTTT.

The chain is built from TRBV10-3 and TRBJ1-6; D gene unclear. Between the trimmed V and J ends, which lost 3 bases and 5 bases, there was a span of 8 bases. The CDR3 is made up of 14 amino acids. The germline CDR1 and CDR2 sequences are ENHRY and SYGVKD. This CDR3 reads CAISDSGHNSPLHF. CDR3 coding DNA: TGTGCCATCAGTGATAGCGGGCATAATTCACCCCTCCACTTT.

This chain links TRBV6-6 with TRBJ1-1; D remains unclear. Trimming stripped 5 bases from V and 9 bases from J, with 10 bases between. The CDR3 totals 11 residues. Germline V lookup: CDR1 MNHNY, CDR2 SVGAGI (reference sequence). CDR3 nucleotide sequence: TGTGCCAGCAGTCCCCCGGGCCAAGCTTTCTTT. Translated: CASSPPGQAFF.

The chain combines TRBV18 with TRBJ2-1; 8 bases align to TRBD2. The CDR3 length is 15 residues. V was clipped by 4 bases and J by 6 bases; unmatched bases: 8. Germline lookup yields CDR1 KGHSH and CDR2 LQKENI. CDR3 in DNA: TGTGCCAGCTCACTTAGAGCGGGAGTCCGCAATGAGCAGTTCTTC. It yields the protein CASSLRAGVRNEQFF.

The chain is built from TRBV5-8 and TRBJ1-5, with D possibly being TRBD1 (5 bases). Trimming removed 0 bases from V and 6 bases from J, with 13 bases in between. From germline, CDR1 is SGHTS and CDR2 YDEGEE. CDR3 length: 15 amino acids. CDR3 sequence (DNA): TGTGCCAGCAGCTTGGAGGGGACTGAGGCTCAGCCCCAGCATTTT. Protein sequence: CASSLEGTEAQPQHF. The variable domain in full, with the rest retrieved from reference TRBV5-8 and TRBJ1-5, is EAGVTQSPTHLIKTRGQQATLRCSPISGHTSVYWYQQALGLGLQFLLWYDEGEERNRGNFPPRFSGRQFPNYSSELNVNALELEDSALYLCASSLEGTEAQPQHFGDGTRLSIL.

A word on this clone: This same CDR3 is encoded by further DNA sequences in the sample. This chain connects TRBV20-1 to TRBJ2-7, with D possibly matching TRBD2 (6 bases). The V gene lost 3 bases and the J gene lost 7 bases, with 10 bases spanning the gap. This CDR3 comprises 11 residues. Germline loops: CDR1 DFQATT, CDR2 SNEGSKA (reference sequence). CDR3 in DNA: TGCAGTGCTAGCATGGGGGGTGAGCAGTACTTC. Amino acids: CSASMGGEQYF.

This clone came up once. The CDR3 DNA is TGTGCCATCAGCGCACTGACAGGGAACGAGCAGTACTTC. It codes for CAISALTGNEQYF. V is TRBV10-3 and J is TRBJ2-7; 7 bases align to TRBD1. From germline, CDR1 is ENHRY and CDR2 SYGVKD. The CDR3 runs to 13 residues. V was clipped by 6 bases and J by 5 bases; unmatched bases: 7.

CDR3 DNA sequence: TGTGCCTGGACCCCCCCCGGACAGCTGGGCGCGAGGGGCAAAAACATTCAGTACTTC. It translates to CAWTPPGQLGARGKNIQYF. The rearrangement joins TRBV30 to TRBJ2-4; perhaps TRBD1 as D (6 bases). Germline V gene data show CDR1 as GTSNPN and CDR2 as SVGIG (reference sequence). The CDR3 has 19 residues. V was shortened by 4 bases and J by 3 bases, with 28 bases between the two germline ends.

The chain combines TRBV15 with TRBJ1-1; D perhaps matches TRBD1 (5 bases). Germline CDR1 LNHNV, CDR2 YYDKDF (reference sequence). CDR3 length equals 15 residues. V lost 1 base and J lost 1, with 10 bases in between. The CDR3 reads CATSRGRVGNTEAFF. DNA of the CDR3: TGTGCCACCAGCAGAGGCAGGGTCGGGAACACTGAAGCTTTCTTT.

With regard to this clone: The identical CDR3 is also encoded by other nucleotide sequences in the sample. CDR3 amino acids: CASSLVGGSYEQYF. DNA for the CDR3: TGTGCCAGCAGCTTGGTTGGCGGATCCTACGAGCAGTACTTC. The chain links TRBV11-2 to TRBJ2-7; D gene uncertain. Germline V lookup: CDR1 SGHAT, CDR2 FQNNGV. This CDR3 contains 14 residues. The V and J ends lost 3 bases and 1 base respectively, with 10 bases between them.

J is TRBJ2-1 and V is TRBV5-1, with D tentatively TRBD2 (7 bases). This CDR3 is 15 amino acids long. Trimming left V 3 bases short and J 6 bases short, with 16 bases between. Per germline, CDR1 SGHRS and CDR2 YFSETQ. CDR3 region: CASSSYGGAGNEQFF. For the CDR3, the DNA is TGCGCCAGCAGCTCCTATGGGGGGGCCGGCAATGAGCAGTTCTTC.

This sequence joins TRBV30 and TRBJ2-1, with 11 bases fitting TRBD2. The CDR3 has 14 residues. Unmatched junction bases numbered 4, after V lost 2 bases and J lost 7 bases. Per the germline V gene, CDR1 is GTSNPN and CDR2 is SVGIG (reference sequence). The CDR3 bases are TGTGCCTGGAGTACTAGCGGGGGACCAAATGAGCAGTTCTTC. Amino acid sequence: CAWSTSGGPNEQFF.

The chain has TRBV27 and TRBJ2-5; TRBD2 agrees at 8 bases. With V trimmed by 4 bases and J by 4 bases, 8 bases remained unmatched. Germline V lookup: CDR1 MNHEY, CDR2 SMNVEV (reference sequence). The CDR3 spans 15 residues. The CDR3 loop is CASSSAGAGGETQYF. As DNA, the CDR3 is TGTGCCAGCAGTTCAGCGGGGGCTGGAGGAGAGACCCAGTACTTC.

V gene TRBV11-2 combines with J gene TRBJ2-2; D possibly corresponds to TRBD2 (5 bases). The CDR3 spans 16 residues. The V end lost 5 bases, the J end lost 5 bases, and 18 bases lay between the germline ends. Per the germline V gene, CDR1 is SGHAT and CDR2 is FQNNGV. In nucleotides, the CDR3 is TGTGCCAGCAGCCTTCGACGGGAAGGTTTTACCGGGGAGCTGTTTTTT. Its translation is CASSLRREGFTGELFF.